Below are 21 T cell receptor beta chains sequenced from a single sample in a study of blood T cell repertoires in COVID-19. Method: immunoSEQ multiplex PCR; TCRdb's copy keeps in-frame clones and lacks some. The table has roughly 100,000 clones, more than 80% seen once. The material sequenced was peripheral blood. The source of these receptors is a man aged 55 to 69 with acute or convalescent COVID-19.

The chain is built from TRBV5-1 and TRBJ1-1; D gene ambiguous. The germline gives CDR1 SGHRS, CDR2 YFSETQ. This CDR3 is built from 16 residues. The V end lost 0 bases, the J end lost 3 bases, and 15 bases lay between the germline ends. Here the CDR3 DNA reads TGCGCCAGCAGCTTGGCAGCCCTAGGCGGTTACACTGAAGCTTTCTTT. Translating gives CASSLAALGGYTEAFF.

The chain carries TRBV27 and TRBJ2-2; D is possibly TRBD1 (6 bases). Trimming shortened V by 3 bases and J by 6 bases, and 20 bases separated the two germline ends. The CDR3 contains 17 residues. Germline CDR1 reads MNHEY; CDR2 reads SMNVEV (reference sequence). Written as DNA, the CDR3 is TGTGCCAGCAGTTTGGCCTTTCGGACAGTAGGTTCCGGGGAGCTGTTTTTT. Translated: CASSLAFRTVGSGELFF.

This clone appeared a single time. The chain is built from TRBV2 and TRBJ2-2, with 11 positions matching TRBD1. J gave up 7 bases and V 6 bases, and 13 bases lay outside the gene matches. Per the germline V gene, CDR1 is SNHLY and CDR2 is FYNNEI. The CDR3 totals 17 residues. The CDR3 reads CASSLGGRTGGVGELFF. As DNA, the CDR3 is TGTGCCAGCAGCCTAGGGGGACGGACAGGGGGCGTCGGGGAGCTGTTTTTT.

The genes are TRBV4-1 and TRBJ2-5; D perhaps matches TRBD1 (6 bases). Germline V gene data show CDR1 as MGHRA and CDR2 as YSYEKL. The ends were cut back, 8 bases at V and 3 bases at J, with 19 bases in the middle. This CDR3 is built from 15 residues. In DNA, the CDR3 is TGCGCCAGCGGGTTAGTGACAGGCAGCAAAGAGACCCAGTACTTC. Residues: CASGLVTGSKETQYF.

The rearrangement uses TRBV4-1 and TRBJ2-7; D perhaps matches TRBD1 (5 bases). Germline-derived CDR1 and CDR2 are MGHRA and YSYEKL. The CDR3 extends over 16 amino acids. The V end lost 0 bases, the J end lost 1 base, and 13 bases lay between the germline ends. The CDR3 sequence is CASSQDRRAGSYEQYF. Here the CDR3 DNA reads TGCGCCAGCAGCCAAGATCGCCGGGCAGGGTCCTACGAGCAGTACTTC.

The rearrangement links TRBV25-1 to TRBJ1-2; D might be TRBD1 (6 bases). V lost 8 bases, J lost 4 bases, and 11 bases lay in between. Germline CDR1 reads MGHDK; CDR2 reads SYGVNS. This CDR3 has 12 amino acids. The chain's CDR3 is CASAGDGYGYTF. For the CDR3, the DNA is TGTGCCAGCGCAGGGGATGGCTATGGCTACACCTTC.

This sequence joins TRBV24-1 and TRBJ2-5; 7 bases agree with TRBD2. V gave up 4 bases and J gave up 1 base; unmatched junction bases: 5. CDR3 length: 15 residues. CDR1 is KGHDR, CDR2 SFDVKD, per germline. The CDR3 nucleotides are TGTGCCACCAGTGACGCGACTAGCCCCCAAGAGACCCAGTACTTC. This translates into CATSDATSPQETQYF.

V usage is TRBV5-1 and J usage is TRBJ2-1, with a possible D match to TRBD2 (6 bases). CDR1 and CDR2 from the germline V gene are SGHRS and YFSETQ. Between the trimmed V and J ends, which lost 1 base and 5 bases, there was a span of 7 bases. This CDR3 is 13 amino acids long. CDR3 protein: CASSLPGDNEQFF. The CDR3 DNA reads TGCGCCAGCAGCTTGCCGGGGGACAATGAGCAGTTCTTC.

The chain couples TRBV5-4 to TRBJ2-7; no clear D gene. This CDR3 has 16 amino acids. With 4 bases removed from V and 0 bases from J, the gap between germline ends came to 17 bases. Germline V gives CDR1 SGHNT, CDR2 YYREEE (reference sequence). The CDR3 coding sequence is TGTGCCAGCAGCCGCGGCGGCGCCCTGAGCTCCTACGAGCAGTACTTC. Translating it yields CASSRGGALSSYEQYF. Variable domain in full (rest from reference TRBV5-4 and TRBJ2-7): ETGVTQSPTHLIKTRGQQVTLRCSSQSGHNTVSWYQQALGQGPQFIFQYYREEENGRGNFPPRFSGLQFPNYSSELNVNALELDDSALYLCASSRGGALSSYEQYFGPGTRLTVT.

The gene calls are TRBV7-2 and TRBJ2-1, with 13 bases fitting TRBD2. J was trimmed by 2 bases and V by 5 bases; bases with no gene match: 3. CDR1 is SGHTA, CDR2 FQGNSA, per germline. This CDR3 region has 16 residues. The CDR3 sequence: CASSPTSGRPYNEQFF. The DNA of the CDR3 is TGTGCCAGCAGCCCGACTAGCGGGAGGCCCTACAATGAGCAGTTCTTC.

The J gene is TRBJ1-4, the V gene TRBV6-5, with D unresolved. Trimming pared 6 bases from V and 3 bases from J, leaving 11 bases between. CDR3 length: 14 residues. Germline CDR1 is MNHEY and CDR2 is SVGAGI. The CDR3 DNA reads TGTGCCAGCAGGGGGTGGGGAGCTAATGAAAAACTGTTTTTT. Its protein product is CASRGWGANEKLFF.

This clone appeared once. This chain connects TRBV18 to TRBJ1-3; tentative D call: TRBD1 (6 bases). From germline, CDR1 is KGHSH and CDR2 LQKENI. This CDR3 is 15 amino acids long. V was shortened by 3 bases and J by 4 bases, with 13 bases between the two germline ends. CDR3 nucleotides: TGTGCCAGCTCACCCTCAGGGGCCCTCGGAAACACCATATATTTT. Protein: CASSPSGALGNTIYF.

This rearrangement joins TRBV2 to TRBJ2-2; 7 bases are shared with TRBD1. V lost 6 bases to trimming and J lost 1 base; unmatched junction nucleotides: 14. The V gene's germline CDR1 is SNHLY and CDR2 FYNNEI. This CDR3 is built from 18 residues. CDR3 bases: TGTGCCAGCAGATTTGGACAGGTCCTTACAAAGAACACCGGGGAGCTGTTTTTT. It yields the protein CASRFGQVLTKNTGELFF.

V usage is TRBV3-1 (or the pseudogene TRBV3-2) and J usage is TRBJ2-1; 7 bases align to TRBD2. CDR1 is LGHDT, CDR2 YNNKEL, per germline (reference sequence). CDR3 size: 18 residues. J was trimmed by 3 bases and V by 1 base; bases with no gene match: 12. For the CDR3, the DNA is TGTGCCAGCAGCCAAGTTCTACTACTAACGGGAGGCTACAATGAGCAGTTCTTC. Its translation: CASSQVLLLTGGYNEQFF.

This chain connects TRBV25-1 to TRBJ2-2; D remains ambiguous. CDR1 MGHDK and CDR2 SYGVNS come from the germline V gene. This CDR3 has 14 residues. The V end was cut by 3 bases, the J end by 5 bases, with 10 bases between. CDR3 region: CASSDFSRTGELFF. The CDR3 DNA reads TGTGCCAGCAGTGATTTTTCCCGTACCGGGGAGCTGTTTTTT.

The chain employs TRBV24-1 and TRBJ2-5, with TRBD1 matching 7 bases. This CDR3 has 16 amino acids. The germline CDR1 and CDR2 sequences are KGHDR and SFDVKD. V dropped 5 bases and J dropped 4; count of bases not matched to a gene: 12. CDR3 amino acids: CATSGRDSEHRETQYF. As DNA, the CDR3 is TGTGCCACCAGTGGTCGGGACAGCGAACACCGAGAGACCCAGTACTTC.

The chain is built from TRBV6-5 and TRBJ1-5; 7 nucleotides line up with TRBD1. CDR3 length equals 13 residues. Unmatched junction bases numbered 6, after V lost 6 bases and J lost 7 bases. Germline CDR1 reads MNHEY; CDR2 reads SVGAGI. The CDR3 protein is CASRGGQLQPQHF. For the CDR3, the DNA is TGTGCCAGCAGGGGGGGACAGCTACAGCCCCAGCATTTT.

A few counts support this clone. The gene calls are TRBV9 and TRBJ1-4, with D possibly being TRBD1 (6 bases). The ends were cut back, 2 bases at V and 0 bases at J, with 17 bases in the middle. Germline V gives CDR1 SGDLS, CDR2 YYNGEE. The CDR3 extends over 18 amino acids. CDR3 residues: CASSVDPGHLATNEKLFF. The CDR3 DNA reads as TGTGCCAGCAGCGTGGATCCGGGACACCTCGCAACTAATGAAAAACTGTTTTTT.

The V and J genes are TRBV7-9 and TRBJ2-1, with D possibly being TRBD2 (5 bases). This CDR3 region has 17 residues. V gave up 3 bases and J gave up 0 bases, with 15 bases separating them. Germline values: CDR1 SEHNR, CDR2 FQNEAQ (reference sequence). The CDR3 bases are TGTGCCAGCAGCTTCTCAGGACGAGGGAGCTCCTACAATGAGCAGTTCTTC. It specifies CASSFSGRGSSYNEQFF. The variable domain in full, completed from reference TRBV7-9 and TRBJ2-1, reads DTGVSQNPRHKITKRGQNVTFRCDPISEHNRLYWYRQTLGQGPEFLTYFQNEAQLEKSRLLSDRFSAERPKGSFSTLEIQRTEQGDSAMYLCASSFSGRGSSYNEQFFGPGTRLTVL.

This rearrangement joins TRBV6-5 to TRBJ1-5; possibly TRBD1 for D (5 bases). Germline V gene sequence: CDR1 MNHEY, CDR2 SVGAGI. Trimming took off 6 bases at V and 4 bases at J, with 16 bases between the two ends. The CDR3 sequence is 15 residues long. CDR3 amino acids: CASSSTGVRNQPQHF. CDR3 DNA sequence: TGTGCCAGCAGCAGTACGGGGGTGCGGAATCAGCCCCAGCATTTT.

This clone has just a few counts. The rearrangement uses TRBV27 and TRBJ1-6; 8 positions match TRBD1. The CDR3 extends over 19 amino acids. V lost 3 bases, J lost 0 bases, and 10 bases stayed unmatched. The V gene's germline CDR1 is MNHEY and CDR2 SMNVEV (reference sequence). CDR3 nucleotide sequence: TGTGCCAGCAGTTTCTCCAAAAGGACAGGGAGCTCCTATAATTCACCCCTCCACTTT. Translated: CASSFSKRTGSSYNSPLHF.